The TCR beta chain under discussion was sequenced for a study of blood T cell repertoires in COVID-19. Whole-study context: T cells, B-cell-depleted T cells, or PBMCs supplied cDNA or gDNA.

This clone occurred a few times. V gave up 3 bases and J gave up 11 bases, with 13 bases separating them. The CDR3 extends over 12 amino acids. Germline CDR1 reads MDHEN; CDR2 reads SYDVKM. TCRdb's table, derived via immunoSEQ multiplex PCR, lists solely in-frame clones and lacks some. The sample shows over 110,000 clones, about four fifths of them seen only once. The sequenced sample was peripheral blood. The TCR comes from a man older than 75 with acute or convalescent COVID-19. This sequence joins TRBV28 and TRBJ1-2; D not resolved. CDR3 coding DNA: TGTGCCAGCAGTTTGCGGGAGGCCCGGTACACCTTC. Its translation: CASSLREARYTF.